The 10 T cell receptor beta chains given below trace back to one sample, sequenced in a study of blood T cell repertoires in COVID-19. The protocol was immunoSEQ multiplex PCR, while the TCRdb copy is restricted to in-frame clones and leaves out a portion. Of about 220,000 clones listed, 70% to 90% are singletons. Sequenced sample: peripheral blood. These receptors originate from a man aged 50-60 years who had recovered from COVID-19.

CDR3 residues: CASSRGQGTYTEAFF. CDR3 bases: TGCGCCAGCAGTCGCGGACAGGGGACGTACACTGAAGCTTTCTTT. V gene TRBV5-1 combines with J gene TRBJ1-1; 9 bases are a match to TRBD1. In germline, CDR1 is SGHRS, CDR2 YFSETQ. The CDR3 runs to 15 residues. V shed 5 bases, J shed 3 bases, and the junction held 8 bases outside the gene matches. Using reference TRBV5-1 and TRBJ1-1 for the parts outside the CDR3, the full variable domain is KAGVTQTPRYLIKTRGQQVTLSCSPISGHRSVSWYQQTPGQGLQFLFEYFSETQRNKGNFPGRFSGRQFSNSRSEMNVSTLELGDSALYLCASSRGQGTYTEAFFGQGTRLTVV.

This clone was seen just once. V is TRBV9 and J is TRBJ2-7; 13 bases are a match to TRBD2. Germline V gene sequence: CDR1 SGDLS, CDR2 YYNGEE. The CDR3 totals 15 residues. V was clipped by 1 base and J by 6 bases; unmatched bases: 4. This chain's CDR3 is CASSVYGLAGAEQYF. The CDR3 DNA reads TGTGCCAGCAGCGTATATGGACTAGCGGGAGCCGAGCAGTACTTC.

The genes are TRBV27 and TRBJ2-7; D unresolved. The length of the CDR3 is 13 residues. V was trimmed by 5 bases and J by 0 bases, leaving 8 bases between them. Germline V lookup: CDR1 MNHEY, CDR2 SMNVEV (reference sequence). CDR3 protein: CASSPKNSYEQYF. CDR3 sequence (DNA): TGTGCCAGCAGTCCCAAAAACTCCTACGAGCAGTACTTC.

The chain has TRBV18 and TRBJ1-2; 10 nucleotides align to TRBD1. The CDR3 consists of 14 residues. The trim removed 5 bases at V and 2 bases at J, leaving 2 bases unmatched. CDR1 and CDR2 (germline): KGHSH, LQKENI. The CDR3 nucleotides read TGTGCCAGCTCAACGGGACAGGGGAACTATGGCTACACCTTC. Encoded protein: CASSTGQGNYGYTF.

This chain joins TRBV9 and TRBJ2-1, with 8 bases identical to TRBD2. Trimming removed 2 bases from V and 2 bases from J; junction bases left unmatched: 3. This CDR3 is built from 15 residues. Germline values: CDR1 SGDLS, CDR2 YYNGEE. The CDR3 DNA sequence: TGTGCCAGCAGCGTTAGCGGGATTACCTACAATGAGCAGTTCTTC. Amino acid sequence: CASSVSGITYNEQFF.

The rearrangement uses TRBV7-8 and TRBJ1-1; TRBD1 is a possible D gene (5 bases). Trimming cost V 5 bases and J 5 bases, with 15 bases left between them. This CDR3 comprises 14 residues. CDR1 and CDR2 (germline): SGHVS, FQNEAQ. Here the CDR3 DNA reads TGTGCCAGCAGCGGAGGGGCAGGTGGGACTGAAGCTTTCTTT. Its translation is CASSGGAGGTEAFF. Supplemented by reference TRBV7-8 and TRBJ1-1, the full variable domain reads GAGVSQSPRYKVAKRGQDVALRCDPISGHVSLFWYQQALGQGPEFLTYFQNEAQLDKSGLPSDRFFAERPEGSVSTLKIQRTQQEDSAVYLCASSGGAGGTEAFFGQGTRLTVV.

The CDR3 bases are TGTGCCAGCAGCCCAAGCGGGAGGACCAACGAGCAGTACTTC. Protein product: CASSPSGRTNEQYF. The genes are TRBV14 and TRBJ2-7; 9 nucleotides align to TRBD2. Germline loops: CDR1 SGHDN, CDR2 FVKESK. The CDR3 contains 14 residues. Trimming cost V 4 bases and J 5 bases; bases outside gene matches: 6.

This sequence joins TRBV10-2 and TRBJ2-7, with D perhaps matching TRBD1 (6 bases). CDR1 is WSHSY and CDR2 is SAAADI in the germline V gene. The CDR3 consists of 14 residues. Trimming took 7 bases from V and 6 from J, leaving 19 bases between them. This CDR3 reads CASMIPGARGEQYF. In nucleotides, the CDR3 is TGCGCCAGCATGATACCAGGGGCTCGCGGCGAGCAGTACTTC.

This sequence joins TRBV2 and TRBJ1-6; TRBD1 aligns across 10 bases. The CDR3 sequence is 16 residues long. Germline V gives CDR1 SNHLY, CDR2 FYNNEI. J was trimmed by 7 bases and V by 6 bases; bases with no gene match: 9. Here the CDR3 DNA reads TGTGCCAGCAGGGATGACAGGGGGCGACGGAATTCACCCCTCCACTTT. Amino acid sequence: CASRDDRGRRNSPLHF.

In this sample, this clone turned up once. The rearrangement joins TRBV27 to TRBJ1-1; D unclear. V was clipped by 0 bases and J by 0 bases, with 8 bases between them. The germline V gene has CDR1 MNHEY and CDR2 SMNVEV (reference sequence). The length of the CDR3 is 15 residues. The CDR3 coding sequence is TGTGCCAGCAGTTTATCCCGGCGGTTGAACACTGAAGCTTTCTTT. Translation gives CASSLSRRLNTEAFF.